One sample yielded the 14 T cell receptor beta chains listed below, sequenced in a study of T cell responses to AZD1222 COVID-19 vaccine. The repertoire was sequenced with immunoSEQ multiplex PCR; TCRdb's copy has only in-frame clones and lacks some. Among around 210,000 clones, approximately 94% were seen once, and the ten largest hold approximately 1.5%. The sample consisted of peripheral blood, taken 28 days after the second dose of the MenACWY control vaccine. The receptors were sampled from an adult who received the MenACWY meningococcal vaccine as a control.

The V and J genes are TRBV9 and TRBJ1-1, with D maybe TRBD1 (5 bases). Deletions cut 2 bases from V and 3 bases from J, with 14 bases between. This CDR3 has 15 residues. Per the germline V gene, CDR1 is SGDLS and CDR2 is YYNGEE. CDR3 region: CASSVLGGTDTEAFF. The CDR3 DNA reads TGTGCCAGCAGCGTCTTAGGCGGGACGGACACTGAAGCTTTCTTT.

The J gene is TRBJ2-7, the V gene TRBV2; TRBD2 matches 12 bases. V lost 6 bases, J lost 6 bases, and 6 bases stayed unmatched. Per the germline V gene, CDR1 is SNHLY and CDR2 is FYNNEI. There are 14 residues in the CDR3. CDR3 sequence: CASSGLAGSVEQYF. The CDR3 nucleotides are TGTGCCAGCAGCGGACTAGCGGGATCGGTCGAGCAGTACTTC.

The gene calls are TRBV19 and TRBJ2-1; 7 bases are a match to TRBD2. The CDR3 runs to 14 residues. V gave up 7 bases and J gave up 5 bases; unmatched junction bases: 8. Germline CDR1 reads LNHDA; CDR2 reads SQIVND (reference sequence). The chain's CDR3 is CASTPTSANNEQFF. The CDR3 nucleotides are TGTGCCAGTACCCCAACTAGCGCGAACAATGAGCAGTTCTTC.

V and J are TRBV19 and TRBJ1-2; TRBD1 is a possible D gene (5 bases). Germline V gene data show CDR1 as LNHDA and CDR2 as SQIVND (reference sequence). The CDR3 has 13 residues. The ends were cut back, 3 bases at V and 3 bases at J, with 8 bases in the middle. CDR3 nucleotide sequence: TGTGCCAGTAGTATCATGACAGACTATGGCTACACCTTC. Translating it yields CASSIMTDYGYTF.

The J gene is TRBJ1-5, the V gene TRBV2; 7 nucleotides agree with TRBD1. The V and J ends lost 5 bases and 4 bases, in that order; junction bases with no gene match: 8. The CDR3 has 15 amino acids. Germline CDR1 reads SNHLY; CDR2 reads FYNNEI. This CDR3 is CASSRDSLPNQPQHF. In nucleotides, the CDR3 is TGTGCCAGCAGTAGGGACAGTTTACCAAATCAGCCCCAGCATTTT.

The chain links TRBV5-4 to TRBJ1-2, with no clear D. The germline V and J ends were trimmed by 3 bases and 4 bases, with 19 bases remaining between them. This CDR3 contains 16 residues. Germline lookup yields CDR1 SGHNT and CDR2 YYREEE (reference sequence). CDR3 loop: CASSSYASGMGYGYTF. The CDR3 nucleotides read TGTGCCAGCAGCTCCTACGCATCCGGGATGGGCTATGGCTACACCTTC.

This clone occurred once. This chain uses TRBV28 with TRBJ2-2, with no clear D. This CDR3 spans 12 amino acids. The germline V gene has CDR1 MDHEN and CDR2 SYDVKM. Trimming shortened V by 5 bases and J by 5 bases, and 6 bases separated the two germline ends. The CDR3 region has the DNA TGTGCCAGCAGTCCCGGGACCGGGGAGCTGTTTTTT. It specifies CASSPGTGELFF.

CDR3 sequence: CASARQANTGELFF. The CDR3 coding sequence is TGTGCCAGCGCCAGACAGGCGAACACCGGGGAGCTGTTTTTT. V gene TRBV6-6 combines with J gene TRBJ2-2; possible D gene TRBD1, 6 bases. Trimming left V 8 bases short and J 0 bases short, with 10 bases between. The germline CDR1 and CDR2 sequences are MNHNY and SVGAGI (reference sequence). The CDR3 runs 14 residues.

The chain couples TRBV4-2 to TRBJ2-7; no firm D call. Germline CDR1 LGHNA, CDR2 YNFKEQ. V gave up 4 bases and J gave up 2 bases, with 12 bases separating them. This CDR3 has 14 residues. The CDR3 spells CASSPAAGTYEQYF. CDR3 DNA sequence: TGTGCCAGCAGCCCCGCTGCCGGAACCTACGAGCAGTACTTC.

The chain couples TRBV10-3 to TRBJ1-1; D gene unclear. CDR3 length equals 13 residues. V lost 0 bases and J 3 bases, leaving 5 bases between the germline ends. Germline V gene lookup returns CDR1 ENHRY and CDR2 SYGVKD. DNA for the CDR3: TGTGCCATCAGTGAGTCTAGGGACACTGAAGCTTTCTTT. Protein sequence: CAISESRDTEAFF.

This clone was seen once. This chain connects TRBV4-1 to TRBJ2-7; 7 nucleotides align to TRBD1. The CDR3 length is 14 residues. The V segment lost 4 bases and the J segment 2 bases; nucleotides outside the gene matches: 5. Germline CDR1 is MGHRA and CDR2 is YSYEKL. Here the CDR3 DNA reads TGCGCCAGCAGCCCTGGGACAGACCCCTACGAGCAGTACTTC. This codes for CASSPGTDPYEQYF.

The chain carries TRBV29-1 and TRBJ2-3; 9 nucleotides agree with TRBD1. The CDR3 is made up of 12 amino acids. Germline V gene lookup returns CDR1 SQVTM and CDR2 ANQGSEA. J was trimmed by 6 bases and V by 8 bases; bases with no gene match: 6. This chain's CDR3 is CSSRTGADTQYF. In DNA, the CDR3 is TGCAGCAGCCGGACAGGGGCCGATACGCAGTATTTT.

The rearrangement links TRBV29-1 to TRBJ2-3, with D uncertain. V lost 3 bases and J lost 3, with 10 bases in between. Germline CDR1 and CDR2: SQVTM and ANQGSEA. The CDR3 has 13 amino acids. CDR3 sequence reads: CSVDEATTDTQYF. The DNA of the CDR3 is TGCAGCGTTGATGAGGCGACTACAGATACGCAGTATTTT.

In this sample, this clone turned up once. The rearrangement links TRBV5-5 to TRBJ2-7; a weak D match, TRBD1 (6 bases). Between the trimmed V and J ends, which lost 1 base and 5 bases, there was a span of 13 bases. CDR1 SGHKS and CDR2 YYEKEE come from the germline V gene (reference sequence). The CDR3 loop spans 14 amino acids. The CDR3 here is CASSLQNNRDEQYF. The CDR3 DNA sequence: TGTGCCAGCAGCTTGCAAAACAACAGGGACGAGCAGTACTTC.